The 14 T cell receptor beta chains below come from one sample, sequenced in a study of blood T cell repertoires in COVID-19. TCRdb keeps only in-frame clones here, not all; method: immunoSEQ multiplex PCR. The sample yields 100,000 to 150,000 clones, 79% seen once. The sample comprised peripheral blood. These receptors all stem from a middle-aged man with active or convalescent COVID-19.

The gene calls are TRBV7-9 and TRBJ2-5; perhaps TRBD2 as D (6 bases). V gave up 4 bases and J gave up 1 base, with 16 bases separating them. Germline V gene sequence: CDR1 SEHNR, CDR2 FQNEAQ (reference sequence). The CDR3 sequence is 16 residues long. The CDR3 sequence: CASSSLAPTFQETQYF. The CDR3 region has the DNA TGTGCCAGCAGCTCTCTAGCGCCTACATTCCAAGAGACCCAGTACTTC.

CDR3 in DNA: TGCAGCGTTGAAGATAAGGGGACTGGGGCCAACGTCCTGACTTTC. This translates into CSVEDKGTGANVLTF. The chain combines TRBV29-1 with TRBJ2-6, with a possible D match to TRBD1 (5 bases). Trimming shortened V by 0 bases and J by 2 bases, and 8 bases separated the two germline ends. The CDR3 has 15 amino acids. CDR1 SQVTM and CDR2 ANQGSEA come from the germline V gene.

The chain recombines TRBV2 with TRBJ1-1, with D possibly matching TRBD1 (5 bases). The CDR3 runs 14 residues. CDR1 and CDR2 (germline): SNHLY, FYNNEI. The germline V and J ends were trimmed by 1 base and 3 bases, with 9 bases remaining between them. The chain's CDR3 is CASSEVGADTEAFF. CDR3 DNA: TGTGCCAGCAGTGAAGTAGGGGCGGACACTGAAGCTTTCTTT.

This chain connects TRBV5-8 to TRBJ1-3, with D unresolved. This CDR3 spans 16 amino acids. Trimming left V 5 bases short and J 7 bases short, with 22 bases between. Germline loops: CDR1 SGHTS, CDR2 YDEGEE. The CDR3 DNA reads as TGTGCCAGCAGAACCCCGGGAGCCAGTGAGCGGAACACCATATATTTT. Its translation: CASRTPGASERNTIYF.

The CDR3 DNA is TGTGCCAGCACCCTGACTAACACCTACAATGAGCAGTTCTTC. It translates to CASTLTNTYNEQFF. V gene TRBV28 combines with J gene TRBJ2-1, with a tentative D call TRBD2 (5 bases). CDR3 length: 14 amino acids. CDR1 MDHEN and CDR2 SYDVKM come from the germline V gene. V lost 7 bases to trimming and J lost 2 bases, with 12 bases between them.

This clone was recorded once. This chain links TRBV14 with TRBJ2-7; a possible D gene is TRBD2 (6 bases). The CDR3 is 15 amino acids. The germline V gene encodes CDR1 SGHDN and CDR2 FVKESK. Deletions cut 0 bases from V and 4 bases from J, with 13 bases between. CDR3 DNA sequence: TGTGCCAGCAGCCAAGAAGGAGGGAGTCGGTACGAGCAGTACTTC. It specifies CASSQEGGSRYEQYF.

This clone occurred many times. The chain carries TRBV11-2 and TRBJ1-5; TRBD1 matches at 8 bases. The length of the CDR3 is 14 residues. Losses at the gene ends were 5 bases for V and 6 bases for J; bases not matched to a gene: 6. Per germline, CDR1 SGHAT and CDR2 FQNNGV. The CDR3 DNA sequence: TGTGCCAGCAGCCAGGACAGGGAAGGTCAGCCCCAGCATTTT. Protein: CASSQDREGQPQHF. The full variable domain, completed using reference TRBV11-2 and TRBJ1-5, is EAGVAQSPRYKIIEKRQSVAFWCNPISGHATLYWYQQILGQGPKLLIQFQNNGVVDDSQLPKDRFSAERLKGVDSTLKIQPAKLEDSAVYLCASSQDREGQPQHFGDGTRLSIL.

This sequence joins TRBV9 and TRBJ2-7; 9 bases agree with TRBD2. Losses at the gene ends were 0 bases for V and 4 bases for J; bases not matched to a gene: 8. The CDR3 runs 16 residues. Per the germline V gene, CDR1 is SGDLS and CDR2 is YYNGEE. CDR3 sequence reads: CASSVGISGSLYEQYF. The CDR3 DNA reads TGTGCCAGCAGCGTAGGGATTAGCGGGAGCCTATACGAGCAGTACTTC.

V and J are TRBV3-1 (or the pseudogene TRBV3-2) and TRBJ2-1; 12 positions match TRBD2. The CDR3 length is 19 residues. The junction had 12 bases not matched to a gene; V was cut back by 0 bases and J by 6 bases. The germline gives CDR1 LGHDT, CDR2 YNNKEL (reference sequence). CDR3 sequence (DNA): TGTGCCAGCAGCCAAGATGTAGGGGGTGCTAGCGGGAGGGGCAATGAGCAGTTCTTC. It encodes CASSQDVGGASGRGNEQFF.

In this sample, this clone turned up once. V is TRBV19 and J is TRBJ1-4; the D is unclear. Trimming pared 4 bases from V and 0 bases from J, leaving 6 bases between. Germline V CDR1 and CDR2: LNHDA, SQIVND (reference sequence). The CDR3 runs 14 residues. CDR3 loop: CASSRTATNEKLFF. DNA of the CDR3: TGTGCCAGTAGTAGGACTGCAACTAATGAAAAACTGTTTTTT.

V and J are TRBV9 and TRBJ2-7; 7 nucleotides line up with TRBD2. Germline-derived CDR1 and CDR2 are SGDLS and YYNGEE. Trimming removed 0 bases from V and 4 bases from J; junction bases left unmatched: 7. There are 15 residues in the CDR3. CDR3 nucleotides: TGTGCCAGCAGCGTAGGGCTAGCGGAGGAGTACGAGCAGTACTTC. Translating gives CASSVGLAEEYEQYF.

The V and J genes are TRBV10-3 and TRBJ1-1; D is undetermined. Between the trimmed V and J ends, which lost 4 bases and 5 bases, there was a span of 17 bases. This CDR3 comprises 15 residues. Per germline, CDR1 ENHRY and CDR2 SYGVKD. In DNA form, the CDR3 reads TGTGCCATCAGTGGAGGGAGAGAGGGAGGGACTGAAGCTTTCTTT. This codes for CAISGGREGGTEAFF.

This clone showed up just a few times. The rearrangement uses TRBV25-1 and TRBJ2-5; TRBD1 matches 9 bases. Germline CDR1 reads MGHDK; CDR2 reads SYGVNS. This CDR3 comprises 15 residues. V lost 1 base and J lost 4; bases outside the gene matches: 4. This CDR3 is CASSEWGQGGETQYF. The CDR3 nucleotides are TGTGCCAGCAGTGAATGGGGACAGGGTGGAGAGACCCAGTACTTC.

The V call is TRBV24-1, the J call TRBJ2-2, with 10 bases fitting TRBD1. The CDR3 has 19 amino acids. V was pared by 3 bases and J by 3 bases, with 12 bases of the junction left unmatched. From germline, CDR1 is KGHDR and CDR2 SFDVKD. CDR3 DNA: TGTGCCACCAGTGATAAGGACAGGGGGTACGTTGGTGACACCGGGGAGCTGTTTTTT. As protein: CATSDKDRGYVGDTGELFF.